A single sample gave rise to the 20 T cell receptor beta chains below, sequenced in a study of T cell repertoires in cytomegalovirus infection. TCRdb passed the reads through MiXCR, listing each CDR3 protein once. The sample carries about 740,000 distinct CDR3 sequences, 35% recorded once. Material for sequencing was PBMCs. The receptors originated from a human donor in good health (CMV status not recorded). Some clones in this sample may be carry-over from other donors' samples.

The V call is TRBV5-1, the J call TRBJ2-1, with TRBD2 identical over 10 bases. The CDR3 runs to 16 residues. V lost 1 base and J lost 7; bases outside the gene matches: 8. CDR1 and CDR2 (germline): SGHRS, YFSETQ. Written as DNA, the CDR3 is TGCGCCAGCAGCTTGACCGGGCTAGCGGGAGAAAATGAGCAGTTCTTC. Encoded protein: CASSLTGLAGENEQFF.

In this sample, this clonotype turned up many times. The chain employs TRBV28 and TRBJ2-1; D is uncertain. CDR1 and CDR2 (germline): MDHEN, SYDVKM. This CDR3 spans 14 amino acids. Deletions cut 6 bases from V and 0 bases from J, with 9 bases between. The CDR3 coding sequence is TGTGCCAGCAGACCCGGCGGCTCCTACAATGAGCAGTTCTTC. This gives the protein CASRPGGSYNEQFF. Filled out from reference TRBV28 and TRBJ2-1, the complete variable domain reads DVKVTQSSRYLVKRTGEKVFLECVQDMDHENMFWYRQDPGLGLRLIYFSYDVKMKEKGDIPEGYSVSREKKERFSLILESASTNQTSMYLCASRPGGSYNEQFFGPGTRLTVL.

This rearrangement joins TRBV27 to TRBJ2-5; 9 bases are shared with TRBD2. This CDR3 region has 15 residues. CDR1 is MNHEY and CDR2 is SMNVEV in the germline V gene (reference sequence). V dropped 6 bases and J dropped 4; count of bases not matched to a gene: 9. The DNA of the CDR3 is TGTGCCAGCAGCGCGGGGGGGCTTCGGGTAGAGACCCAGTACTTC. Amino acid sequence: CASSAGGLRVETQYF.

V and J are TRBV7-9 and TRBJ1-2; D is possibly TRBD1 (6 bases). The germline V gene encodes CDR1 SEHNR and CDR2 FQNEAQ (reference sequence). The V and J ends lost 3 bases and 3 bases respectively, with 20 bases between them. The CDR3 length is 17 residues. The CDR3 sequence: CASSFGGRLVPDYGYTF. CDR3 DNA: TGTGCCAGCAGCTTTGGGGGGCGCCTGGTCCCTGACTATGGCTACACCTTC.

The chain has TRBV12-3 or TRBV12-4 and TRBJ2-7, with D tentatively TRBD1 (6 bases). The CDR3 contains 14 residues. V was shortened by 0 bases and J by 3 bases, with 9 bases between the two germline ends. Here the CDR3 DNA reads TGTGCCAGCAGTTTAGCGGGGGCACACTACGAGCAGTACTTC. This codes for CASSLAGAHYEQYF.

The CDR3 region has the DNA TGTGCCAGCGGCTCCCAGGCACTAGCCTCAGATACGCAGTATTTT. Residues: CASGSQALASDTQYF. J is TRBJ2-3 and V is TRBV7-2; TRBD2 is a possible D gene (6 bases). The CDR3 sequence is 15 residues long. V gave up 8 bases and J gave up 4 bases, with 19 bases separating them. Per the germline V gene, CDR1 is SGHTA and CDR2 is FQGNSA. Filled out from reference TRBV7-2 and TRBJ2-3, the complete variable domain reads GAGVSQSPSNKVTEKGKDVELRCDPISGHTALYWYRQSLGQGLEFLIYFQGNSAPDKSGLPSDRFSAERTGGSVSTLTIQRTQQEDSAVYLCASGSQALASDTQYFGPGTRLTVL.

This clonotype has a single count. In nucleotides, the CDR3 is TGTGCCAGCAGACCCAGTGGGGGCACTGAAGCTTTCTTT. Translation gives CASRPSGGTEAFF. The chain recombines TRBV12-3 or TRBV12-4 with TRBJ1-1; D is perhaps TRBD1 (5 bases). The CDR3 is made up of 13 amino acids. V was trimmed by 6 bases and J by 4 bases, leaving 12 bases between them.

In this sample, this clonotype turned up once. The V gene is TRBV5-1, the J gene TRBJ2-1, with D hard to call. The V and J ends lost 4 bases and 4 bases respectively, with 18 bases between them. The germline gives CDR1 SGHRS, CDR2 YFSETQ. The CDR3 sequence is 16 residues long. The CDR3 sequence: CASSIFGDWSYNEQFF. Here the CDR3 DNA reads TGCGCCAGCAGCATTTTCGGAGATTGGTCGTACAATGAGCAGTTCTTC.

In its sample, this clonotype was seen a few times. V and J are TRBV10-3 and TRBJ2-3; no clear D. This CDR3 spans 14 amino acids. Per germline, CDR1 ENHRY and CDR2 SYGVKD. The germline V and J ends were trimmed by 0 bases and 6 bases, with 10 bases remaining between them. CDR3: CAISESKLADTQYF. CDR3 bases: TGTGCCATCAGTGAGTCGAAGCTGGCCGATACGCAGTATTTT.

The V and J genes are TRBV12-5 and TRBJ1-2; D gene unclear. Germline loops: CDR1 LGHNT, CDR2 FRNRAP. The CDR3 totals 11 residues. V was pared by 3 bases and J by 7 bases, with 6 bases between. The CDR3 DNA reads as TGTGCTAGTGGTTTCCCCCGTGGCTACACCTTC. Translation: CASGFPRGYTF.

The table lists this clonotype with many counts. The chain carries TRBV7-2 and TRBJ2-7; D is tentatively TRBD1 or TRBD2 (5 bases each). Germline V CDR1 and CDR2: SGHTA, FQGNSA. This CDR3 is built from 15 residues. Trimming removed 1 base at V and 6 bases at J, with 16 bases between. In DNA, the CDR3 is TGTGCCAGCAGCTTAGTGGCAGAGGGGCCCGGCGAGCAGTACTTC. It codes for CASSLVAEGPGEQYF.

Notes on this clonotype: The conserved phenylalanine or tryptophan normally closing the CDR3 is absent here, so this likely arose from a read error. No DNA is shown, since the ends of the CDR3 on it are uncertain; the CDR3 is the one TCRdb lists. This chain joins TRBV6-5 and TRBJ2-1; no check of the table's D call, TRBD2, against the DNA was made. Both ends counted, the CDR3 spans 14 residues. CDR1 and CDR2 from the germline V gene are MNHEY and SVGAGI. The CDR3 sequence is CASSYGLAGGEQLL.

This clonotype has just a few counts. The chain combines TRBV10-2 with TRBJ2-1; 9 bases fit TRBD1. The V segment lost 7 bases and the J segment 4 bases; nucleotides outside the gene matches: 5. This CDR3 is 14 amino acids long. The germline CDR1 and CDR2 sequences are WSHSY and SAAADI. The DNA for the CDR3 is TGCGCCAGCATTAGAGGACAGGGGTACAATGAGCAGTTCTTC. Translating it yields CASIRGQGYNEQFF.

This clonotype was detected ten times or more. This chain links TRBV7-6 with TRBJ1-2; D remains ambiguous. The V gene's germline CDR1 is SGHVS and CDR2 FNYEAQ. The CDR3 extends over 13 amino acids. V was shortened by 5 bases and J by 4 bases, with 11 bases between the two germline ends. CDR3 in amino acids: CASSLGLGYGYTF. The CDR3 DNA follows: TGTGCCAGCAGCCTCGGGTTAGGCTATGGCTACACCTTC.

This clonotype showed up many times. The chain joins TRBV7-2 to TRBJ2-3; the match to TRBD2 covers 9 bases. J was trimmed by 3 bases and V by 6 bases; bases with no gene match: 7. Germline CDR1 SGHTA, CDR2 FQGNSA. The CDR3 is made up of 15 amino acids. CDR3 DNA sequence: TGTGCCAGCAGTTTTACGGGACTAGCAACAGATACGCAGTATTTT. Translating it yields CASSFTGLATDTQYF. Combining the CDR3 with reference TRBV7-2 and TRBJ2-3 gives the whole variable domain GAGVSQSPSNKVTEKGKDVELRCDPISGHTALYWYRQSLGQGLEFLIYFQGNSAPDKSGLPSDRFSAERTGGSVSTLTIQRTQQEDSAVYLCASSFTGLATDTQYFGPGTRLTVL.

This clonotype was observed a single time. This chain joins TRBV6-6 and TRBJ1-2, with 8 bases fitting TRBD1. CDR3 length: 15 residues. Germline loops: CDR1 MNHNY, CDR2 SVGAGI (reference sequence). Trimming cost V 5 bases and J 4 bases; bases outside gene matches: 9. The CDR3 DNA follows: TGTGCCAGCAGTCGGCGACAGGGGCAGACCTATGGCTACACCTTC. Translating it yields CASSRRQGQTYGYTF.

The genes are TRBV10-2 and TRBJ2-7, with a weak D call TRBD1 (7 bases). Germline CDR1 and CDR2: WSHSY and SAAADI. V dropped 6 bases and J dropped 2 bases, with 20 bases sitting between them. This CDR3 comprises 16 residues. Here the CDR3 reads CASSRSGQGGPYEQYF. CDR3 in DNA: TGCGCCAGCAGCCGCTCGGGTCAGGGGGGTCCCTACGAGCAGTACTTC.

CDR3: CASSPGAGGGDYGYTF. The CDR3 nucleotides read TGTGCCAGCTCACCGGGGGCTGGAGGAGGGGACTATGGCTACACCTTC. V gene TRBV18 combines with J gene TRBJ1-2, with D perhaps matching TRBD1 (6 bases). The V gene lost 3 bases and the J gene lost 3 bases, with 17 bases spanning the gap. The CDR3 is 16 amino acids. The V gene's germline CDR1 is KGHSH and CDR2 LQKENI.

Regarding this clonotype: This CDR3 is missing its conserved last phenylalanine or tryptophan, likely due to a read error. The DNA is omitted, as the CDR3 cannot be located on it reliably, and the CDR3 follows TCRdb's listing. The rearrangement uses TRBV11-2 and TRBJ2-1; TRBD2, the table's D call, was not compared with the DNA. Counting both end residues, the CDR3 totals 13 amino acids. Germline V gene lookup returns CDR1 SGHAT and CDR2 FQNNGV. The CDR3 spells CASSFGGTSGSSL.

This clonotype was counted between two and nine times. J is TRBJ2-2 and V is TRBV6-6, with D perhaps matching TRBD1 (6 bases). Trimming took 4 bases from V and 0 from J, leaving 12 bases between them. The CDR3 totals 16 residues. Germline assignment: CDR1 MNHNY and CDR2 SVGAGI (reference sequence). CDR3 coding DNA: TGTGCCAGCAGTTCTATGACAGGAACGAACACCGGGGAGCTGTTTTTT. Amino acids: CASSSMTGTNTGELFF.